This T cell receptor beta chain was documented in a study of T cell repertoires in cytomegalovirus infection (dated by TCRdb to the late 2010s). In terms of the full investigation: Peptide stimulations targeted recently identified HLA-C-restricted CMV epitopes, whose presentation resists viral immunomodulation, together with well-studied HLA-B-restricted epitopes. Because public TCR beta signatures pointed to carriage of CMV infection together with the matching HLA type, the HLA type of each donor mattered for the analysis. The investigation overall reported the following: The ex vivo response was dominated by HLA-C-restricted CMV-specific TCR beta clonotypes, which also provided the single most frequent clonotype in two of eight donors. Carriers of CMV infection plus the relevant HLA type were discriminated by the cumulative frequency of public TCR beta family members in the study cohort and in an independent roughly 320-donor cohort.

The sample's treatment or condition label is to be understood as: in vitro stimulation with specific CMV peptide epitopes to enrich CMV-specific T cells. Remarks on this clonotype: Which antigen it targets is not known. With a much larger clone just one base away, this may be a read error.

Sequencing relied on an Illumina HiSeq 1500. Starting from the raw public reads, TCRdb applied fastp trimming at Q25, assembled clones with MiXCR and retained in-frame beta chains. Under each unique CDR3 protein, matching rows form one entry showing the most common genes and DNA. The sample table holds some 71,000 distinct CDR3 sequences, of which around 27% were seen once. The ten largest clones add up to 59% of the sample. CDR1 and CDR2 (SGHTA, FQGNSA) derive from the germline V gene. V and J are truncated by 4 bases and 1 base respectively, leaving an intervening sequence of 10 bases. From cysteine to phenylalanine, the CDR3 is 14 amino acids long. Kept here is only the CDR3 DNA, which spans 42 bases and is read in frame from base 1.

This receptor was taken from a human donor in good health (CMV status not recorded). Some clones in this sample may be carry-over from other donors' samples. The sequence is built from TRBV7-2 and TRBJ1-2; the D gene is not confidently resolved. Sequencing was performed on CD8+ T cells from cultured PBMCs, taken from culture after CMV antigen stimulation. The nucleotides are TGTGCCAGCAGCTCAATAGGGTTTAACTATGGCTACACCTTC. Translated, this is CASSSIGFNYGYTF.